This TCR beta chain was identified in a study of shared T cell receptors in the human thymus. The assay was immunoSEQ multiplex PCR, and TCRdb's table has in-frame clones only and misses some. The sample has under 450,000 clones, roughly 94% seen once; the top ten hold about 0.02%. Input material: thymocytes. The TCR sequence derives from a human donor.

The CDR3, as DNA: TGTGCCAGCAGCCCCGATCGAATTGGGACATTTGGCACTGAAGCTTTCTTT. It encodes CASSPDRIGTFGTEAFF. The gene calls are TRBV28 and TRBJ1-1, with TRBD1 as a possible D gene (6 bases). V was shortened by 6 bases and J by 4 bases, with 24 bases between the two germline ends. CDR1 is MDHEN and CDR2 is SYDVKM in the germline V gene. The CDR3 length is 17 residues.